Below, 29 T cell receptor beta chains from the same sample are listed, as sequenced in a study of blood T cell repertoires in COVID-19. Sequencing was performed with immunoSEQ multiplex PCR; in TCRdb, only in-frame clones are kept and a portion is missing. The table lists roughly 130,000 clones, around 85% of them singletons. The specimen sequenced was peripheral blood. The receptors come from a woman between 50 and 59 years old with acute or convalescent COVID-19.

The count of this clone is one. The chain joins TRBV19 to TRBJ1-5; D is perhaps TRBD1 (5 bases). V lost 7 bases and J 1 base, leaving 11 bases between the germline ends. The CDR3 is 14 amino acids. The germline gives CDR1 LNHDA, CDR2 SQIVND (reference sequence). In DNA form, the CDR3 reads TGTGCCAGTACAGAGGGACTCAGCAATCAGCCCCAGCATTTT. Its translation: CASTEGLSNQPQHF.

This clone was counted a few times. The chain joins TRBV30 to TRBJ1-2; TRBD1 aligns across 11 bases. The CDR3 runs to 15 residues. Germline V gene lookup returns CDR1 GTSNPN and CDR2 SVGIG (reference sequence). V trimming: 0 bases; J trimming: 4 bases; junction bases outside the gene matches: 4. Written as DNA, the CDR3 is TGTGCCTGGAGTGTAGTGGGGACAGGGGGCTATGGCTACACCTTC. Translating it yields CAWSVVGTGGYGYTF.

The chain uses TRBV10-3 and TRBJ1-3; 10 bases fit TRBD1. The CDR3 spans 15 residues. Germline assignment: CDR1 ENHRY and CDR2 SYGVKD. V lost 4 bases and J lost 7; bases outside the gene matches: 7. The DNA for the CDR3 is TGTGCCATCAGTGGGGGGACAGGGGCGCGGAACACCATATATTTT. Translation: CAISGGTGARNTIYF.

The chain couples TRBV12-3 or TRBV12-4 to TRBJ1-2; TRBD1 aligns across 12 bases. CDR3 length: 13 amino acids. V lost 6 bases to trimming and J lost 8 bases; unmatched junction nucleotides: 4. CDR3 in amino acids: CASRGQGARGYTF. CDR3 in DNA: TGTGCCAGCAGGGGACAGGGGGCTAGGGGCTACACCTTC.

The chain has TRBV29-1 and TRBJ2-2, with 7 bases lining up with TRBD1. Per the germline V gene, CDR1 is SQVTM and CDR2 is ANQGSEA. There are 17 residues in the CDR3. Germline trimming cut 2 bases from V and 2 bases from J; bases unmatched to any gene: 11. CDR3: CSVEHRGRKTNTGELFF. The CDR3 DNA reads as TGCAGCGTTGAACACAGGGGCCGCAAAACTAACACCGGGGAGCTGTTTTTT.

The genes are TRBV7-9 and TRBJ2-7; D is ambiguous. Trimming left V 8 bases short and J 6 bases short, with 14 bases between. CDR1 and CDR2 (germline): SEHNR, FQNEAQ (reference sequence). The CDR3 length is 12 residues. CDR3 sequence reads: CASRYDEAEQYF. The CDR3 region has the DNA TGTGCCAGCCGCTACGACGAGGCCGAGCAGTACTTC.

The V and J genes are TRBV23-1 and TRBJ1-1; D not resolved. TRBV23-1 falls under the ORF class, with uncertain function. This CDR3 spans 14 amino acids. V shed 8 bases and J shed 0 bases, with 13 bases lying between them. Here the CDR3 DNA reads TGCGCCAGCGTCCCCGAGGAGGTGAACACTGAAGCTTTCTTT. This gives the protein CASVPEEVNTEAFF.

The gene calls are TRBV6-5 and TRBJ1-1; D not resolved. The length of the CDR3 is 14 residues. Trimming took off 6 bases at V and 0 bases at J, with 11 bases between the two ends. Germline-derived CDR1 and CDR2 are MNHEY and SVGAGI. The CDR3 coding sequence is TGTGCCAGCAGACGCGTAAACTTGAACACTGAAGCTTTCTTT. This sequence encodes CASRRVNLNTEAFF.

The gene calls are TRBV10-2 and TRBJ1-5; 8 bases line up with TRBD1. The germline gives CDR1 WSHSY, CDR2 SAAADI. This CDR3 comprises 13 residues. J gave up 5 bases and V 5 bases, and 2 bases lay outside the gene matches. The DNA of the CDR3 is TGCGCCAGCAGTCACAGGGGGGATCAGCCCCAGCATTTT. Translated: CASSHRGDQPQHF.

The chain employs TRBV2 and TRBJ1-5; no clear D gene. CDR1 is SNHLY and CDR2 is FYNNEI in the germline V gene. Trimming shortened V by 8 bases and J by 3 bases, and 11 bases separated the two germline ends. CDR3 length: 13 amino acids. In DNA, the CDR3 is TGTGCCAGCTCCCAGGACTTCAATCAGCCCCAGCATTTT. Amino acid sequence: CASSQDFNQPQHF.

V gene TRBV18 combines with J gene TRBJ1-1; D is perhaps TRBD1 (5 bases). Trimming removed 1 base from V and 0 bases from J, with 9 bases in between. There are 15 residues in the CDR3. In germline, CDR1 is KGHSH, CDR2 LQKENI. CDR3 sequence (DNA): TGTGCCAGCTCACCACACAGGTCCATGAACACTGAAGCTTTCTTT. Residues: CASSPHRSMNTEAFF.

This chain joins TRBV6-5 and TRBJ1-1; 7 bases line up with TRBD1. V lost 6 bases and J lost 4; bases outside the gene matches: 2. Looked up from germline, CDR1 is MNHEY and CDR2 is SVGAGI. This CDR3 is 12 amino acids long. The CDR3 coding sequence is TGTGCCAGCAGGACAGGGCCCACTGAAGCTTTCTTT. This gives the protein CASRTGPTEAFF.

The chain joins TRBV20-1 to TRBJ2-1, with 7 nucleotides matching TRBD2. After removal of 3 bases from V and 7 bases from J, the junction contained 15 bases not matched to a gene. This CDR3 is built from 16 residues. Germline assignment: CDR1 DFQATT and CDR2 SNEGSKA (reference sequence). CDR3 DNA: TGCAGTGCTAGTCCGGAGGGACTACAAAAACGGAATGAGCAGTTCTTC. Protein: CSASPEGLQKRNEQFF.

The table lists this clone with a few counts. The rearrangement uses TRBV27 and TRBJ1-2; TRBD1 might be the D (6 bases). Germline CDR1 is MNHEY and CDR2 is SMNVEV (reference sequence). Trimming cost V 6 bases and J 6 bases, with 14 bases left between them. The CDR3 sequence is 13 residues long. The CDR3 DNA sequence: TGTGCCAGCAGACTCGGGGGGCAGGATGGCTACACCTTC. Translating gives CASRLGGQDGYTF.

This chain connects TRBV11-1 to TRBJ2-1; D is unresolved. CDR1 SGHAT and CDR2 FQDESV come from the germline V gene (reference sequence). Trimming took off 6 bases at V and 7 bases at J, with 7 bases between the two ends. CDR3 length: 11 amino acids. The CDR3 DNA reads TGTGCCAGCAGTGTCACAAATGAGCAGTTCTTC. This sequence encodes CASSVTNEQFF.

CDR3: CAWSVRGSSGNTIYF. As DNA, the CDR3 is TGTGCCTGGAGTGTTCGAGGGAGCTCTGGAAACACCATATATTTT. This rearrangement joins TRBV30 to TRBJ1-3; no definite D call. The CDR3 contains 15 residues. The ends were cut back, 0 bases at V and 0 bases at J, with 9 bases in the middle. Per germline, CDR1 GTSNPN and CDR2 SVGIG (reference sequence).

The chain links TRBV4-2 to TRBJ2-3, with TRBD1 matching 10 bases. The CDR3 has 18 residues. The junction had 7 bases not matched to a gene; V was cut back by 1 base and J by 0 bases. Germline lookup yields CDR1 LGHNA and CDR2 YNFKEQ. The CDR3 loop is CASSQVLGQGDSTDTQYF. The CDR3 bases are TGTGCCAGCAGCCAAGTGTTAGGACAGGGGGATAGCACAGATACGCAGTATTTT.

V gene TRBV7-3 combines with J gene TRBJ2-3; D ambiguous. CDR1 SGHTA and CDR2 FQGTGA come from the germline V gene. V was cut by 5 bases and J by 1 base, with 10 bases left in between. This CDR3 spans 14 amino acids. This CDR3 is CASSPSSRTDTQYF. CDR3 bases: TGTGCCAGCAGCCCCTCTTCTCGCACAGATACGCAGTATTTT.

This clone was seen a few times. This chain connects TRBV28 to TRBJ2-7; no clear D. The CDR3 sequence is 14 residues long. Germline CDR1 is MDHEN and CDR2 is SYDVKM. The V end was cut by 8 bases, the J end by 0 bases, with 14 bases between. The CDR3 DNA is TGTGCCAGCCTCCCGATGCCTAACTCCTACGAGCAGTACTTC. It encodes CASLPMPNSYEQYF.

This chain uses TRBV2 with TRBJ2-1; D uncertain. The CDR3 sequence is 13 residues long. CDR1 SNHLY and CDR2 FYNNEI come from the germline V gene. Trimming stripped 5 bases from V and 7 bases from J, with 12 bases between. This chain's CDR3 is CASSFRSINEQFF. The CDR3 coding sequence is TGTGCCAGCAGTTTCAGGTCAATAAATGAGCAGTTCTTC.

This chain connects TRBV30 to TRBJ2-7; D remains ambiguous. The CDR3 spans 12 residues. V was clipped by 0 bases and J by 3 bases, with 6 bases between them. Per the germline V gene, CDR1 is GTSNPN and CDR2 is SVGIG (reference sequence). In DNA form, the CDR3 reads TGTGCCTGGAGTGTAAACGGCTACGAGCAGTACTTC. Its translation is CAWSVNGYEQYF.

J is TRBJ2-3 and V is TRBV7-8, with D possibly TRBD1 on 6 matching bases. CDR3 size: 16 residues. Trimming stripped 5 bases from V and 2 bases from J, with 17 bases between. The germline V gene encodes CDR1 SGHVS and CDR2 FQNEAQ. The CDR3 loop is CASSRRTAASTDTQYF. The CDR3 DNA sequence: TGTGCCAGCAGCCGTCGGACAGCCGCCTCCACAGATACGCAGTATTTT.

This chain joins TRBV7-8 and TRBJ1-2, with D tentatively TRBD1 (5 bases). Germline-derived CDR1 and CDR2 are SGHVS and FQNEAQ. The CDR3 totals 14 residues. Trimming took off 0 bases at V and 5 bases at J, with 10 bases between the two ends. CDR3 region: CASSLAQGRYGYTF. DNA for the CDR3: TGTGCCAGCAGCTTAGCGCAGGGTCGGTATGGCTACACCTTC.

As for this clone: Additional DNA sequences in this sample encode the identical CDR3. The chain combines TRBV6-5 with TRBJ1-5, with 10 bases lining up with TRBD1. From germline, CDR1 is MNHEY and CDR2 SVGAGI. This CDR3 is 14 amino acids long. J gave up 4 bases and V 6 bases, and 3 bases lay outside the gene matches. Here the CDR3 DNA reads TGTGCCAGCAGGCGGACAGGGGGGAATCAGCCCCAGCATTTT. Its translation is CASRRTGGNQPQHF.

The chain employs TRBV7-6 and TRBJ2-3; 9 bases agree with TRBD2. This CDR3 is 15 amino acids long. With 5 bases clipped from V and 4 bases from J, the junction kept 7 bases outside the gene matches. Germline CDR1 is SGHVS and CDR2 is FNYEAQ. The CDR3 region has the DNA TGTGCCAGCAGCGCTCCGGGACTAGCTTCAGATACGCAGTATTTT. As protein: CASSAPGLASDTQYF.

The chain links TRBV2 to TRBJ1-5; tentatively, D is TRBD1 (6 bases). Germline values: CDR1 SNHLY, CDR2 FYNNEI. The CDR3 runs 12 residues. V lost 8 bases to trimming and J lost 7 bases, with 12 bases between them. The CDR3: CASGRGGQPQHF. For the CDR3, the DNA is TGTGCCAGCGGTAGGGGGGGACAGCCCCAGCATTTT.

Note on this clone: Additional DNA sequences in this sample encode the identical CDR3. The genes are TRBV15 and TRBJ1-5, with a possible D match to TRBD1 (5 bases). Trimming took off 0 bases at V and 4 bases at J, with 10 bases between the two ends. CDR1 LNHNV and CDR2 YYDKDF come from the germline V gene (reference sequence). The CDR3 has 15 residues. CDR3 loop: CATSRDKGYNQPQHF. CDR3 nucleotides: TGTGCCACCAGCAGAGATAAGGGGTATAATCAGCCCCAGCATTTT. Full variable domain (missing parts from reference TRBV15 and TRBJ1-5): DAMVIQNPRYQVTQFGKPVTLSCSQTLNHNVMYWYQQKSSQAPKLLFHYYDKDFNNEADTPDNFQSRRPNTSFCFLDIRSPGLGDTAMYLCATSRDKGYNQPQHFGDGTRLSIL.

The chain carries TRBV21-1 and TRBJ1-2; the tabulated D call, TRBD1, remains unverified against the DNA. TRBV21-1 is listed as a pseudogene. The CDR3 extends over 18 amino acids. The CDR3 protein is CASSNRRSDRRSDYGYTF. The DNA of the CDR3 is TGTGCCAGCAGCAACCGAAGAAGTGACAGGCGATCTGACTATGGCTACACCTTC.

This clone was counted once. The rearrangement uses TRBV19 and TRBJ1-2; D might be TRBD1 (5 bases). Trimming pared 7 bases from V and 5 bases from J, leaving 14 bases between. Germline V gives CDR1 LNHDA, CDR2 SQIVND (reference sequence). The CDR3 sequence is 13 residues long. The CDR3 is CASNPGSLYGYTF. CDR3 DNA sequence: TGTGCCAGTAATCCAGGGTCTCTTTATGGCTACACCTTC. Full variable domain (outside the CDR3, taken from reference TRBV19 and TRBJ1-2): DGGITQSPKYLFRKEGQNVTLSCEQNLNHDAMYWYRQDPGQGLRLIYYSQIVNDFQKGDIAEGYSVSREKKESFPLTVTSAQKNPTAFYLCASNPGSLYGYTFGSGTRLTVV.